A selection of T cell receptor beta chains follows, all from one sample in a study of blood T cell repertoires in COVID-19. Sequencing used immunoSEQ multiplex PCR; TCRdb keeps in-frame clones, though not all of them. The sample lists 95,000 or so clones; roughly 80% were seen once. The sequenced sample consisted of peripheral blood. The receptors come from a human donor in a cohort sampled during active COVID-19. Both conserved end residues are part of each CDR3. Fields, in order: D gene, V gene, clone size, J gene, CDR3 protein, CDR3 DNA. D genes are given only for firm matches. Clone size, where shown, is once, few, many, or a class for clones that have expanded.

D: TRBD1; V: TRBV6-2/TRBV6-3; size: .; J: TRBJ2-6; CDR3: CASSLQGLSGANVLTF; DNA: TGTGCCAGCAGTTTACAGGGGCTTTCTGGGGCCAACGTCCTGACTTTC
D: .; V: TRBV7-8; size: .; J: TRBJ1-6; CDR3: CATKLVGSYNSPLHF; DNA: TGTGCCACCAAACTTGTCGGCTCCTATAATTCACCCCTCCACTTT
D: .; V: TRBV6-5; size: .; J: TRBJ2-7; CDR3: CASRLVHEQYF; DNA: TGTGCCAGCAGGCTAGTCCACGAGCAGTACTTC
D: TRBD1; V: TRBV15; size: .; J: TRBJ1-5; CDR3: CATSRETGVHQPQHF; DNA: TGTGCCACCAGCAGAGAAACAGGGGTACATCAGCCCCAGCATTTT
D: .; V: TRBV6-5; size: .; J: TRBJ1-5; CDR3: CASSLSPTSPQHF; DNA: TGTGCCAGCAGTTTATCCCCTACTTCGCCCCAGCATTTT
D: .; V: TRBV9; size: .; J: TRBJ2-7; CDR3: CASSVEGGAYEQYF; DNA: TGTGCCAGCAGCGTAGAAGGGGGAGCCTACGAGCAGTACTTC
D: .; V: TRBV7-2; size: .; J: TRBJ2-5; CDR3: CASSLSSPVGETQYF; DNA: TGTGCCAGCAGCTTGTCTAGTCCAGTGGGAGAGACCCAGTACTTC
D: .; V: TRBV29-1; size: .; J: TRBJ2-5; CDR3: CSVERGQGQETQYF; DNA: TGCAGCGTTGAGCGGGGTCAGGGACAAGAGACCCAGTACTTC
D: .; V: TRBV10-3; size: .; J: TRBJ2-3; CDR3: CASSRIATSTDTQYF; DNA: TGTGCCAGCAGCAGAATAGCGACTAGCACAGATACGCAGTATTTT
D: TRBD2; V: TRBV7-3; size: .; J: TRBJ2-1; CDR3: CASSLRLAGLYNEQFF; DNA: TGTGCCAGCAGCTTAAGGCTAGCGGGCCTCTACAATGAGCAGTTCTTC
D: .; V: TRBV28; size: .; J: TRBJ1-6; CDR3: CATTGGRMGRNSPLHF; DNA: TGTGCCACGACGGGGGGCCGAATGGGACGAAATTCACCCCTCCACTTT
D: .; V: TRBV19; size: few; J: TRBJ1-1; CDR3: CATKNRALNTEAFF; DNA: TGTGCCACCAAAAACAGGGCGCTGAACACTGAAGCTTTCTTT
D: TRBD2; V: TRBV28; size: .; J: TRBJ2-7; CDR3: CASLRASGSREQYF; DNA: TGTGCCAGCCTCAGGGCTAGCGGGAGTAGGGAGCAGTACTTC
D: .; V: TRBV5-1; size: .; J: TRBJ1-4; CDR3: CASSAKQRDTFNEKLFF; DNA: TGCGCCAGCAGCGCAAAGCAACGGGACACCTTTAATGAAAAACTGTTTTTT
D: TRBD1; V: TRBV6-5; size: .; J: TRBJ1-1; CDR3: CASRGQGSEAFF; DNA: TGTGCCAGCAGGGGACAGGGCTCTGAAGCTTTCTTT
D: .; V: TRBV6-5; size: once; J: TRBJ1-1; CDR3: CASKRQLNTEAFF; DNA: TGTGCCAGCAAAAGACAGTTGAACACTGAAGCTTTCTTT
D: .; V: TRBV3-1/TRBV3-2; size: once; J: TRBJ1-1; CDR3: CASSQRDRNTEAFF; DNA: TGTGCCAGCAGCCAACGGGATAGGAACACTGAAGCTTTCTTT
D: TRBD2; V: TRBV5-4; size: .; J: TRBJ2-1; CDR3: CASSLVILAGGPNNEFF; DNA: TGTGCCAGCAGCTTGGTCATCCTAGCGGGGGGCCCAAATAATGAGTTCTTC
D: .; V: TRBV7-8; size: .; J: TRBJ1-2; CDR3: CASSPITGYYGYTF; DNA: TGTGCCAGCAGCCCCATAACAGGGTACTATGGCTACACCTTC
D: .; V: TRBV7-9; size: few; J: TRBJ2-1; CDR3: CASSLSPIHYNEQFF; DNA: TGTGCCAGCAGCTTAAGCCCCATTCACTACAATGAGCAGTTCTTC
D: TRBD2; V: TRBV14; size: .; J: TRBJ2-1; CDR3: CASSQRLAGVVEQFF; DNA: TGTGCCAGCAGCCAGAGACTAGCGGGAGTGGTTGAGCAGTTCTTC
D: TRBD2; V: TRBV5-1; size: .; J: TRBJ2-2; CDR3: CASSLSGSGSARAGELFF; DNA: TGCGCCAGCAGCTTGTCGGGTAGCGGGAGTGCAAGGGCCGGGGAGCTGTTTTTT
D: TRBD1; V: TRBV6-4; size: .; J: TRBJ2-3; CDR3: CASSAHRGGTTDTQYF; DNA: TGTGCCAGCAGTGCCCACAGGGGCGGTACCACAGATACGCAGTATTTT
D: TRBD2; V: TRBV3-1/TRBV3-2; size: .; J: TRBJ2-3; CDR3: CASSPLNILAGATDTQYF; DNA: TGTGCCAGCAGCCCCCTCAACATACTAGCGGGGGCCACAGATACGCAGTATTTT
D: .; V: TRBV11-3; size: .; J: TRBJ2-4; CDR3: CASSLDRDKRNIQYF; DNA: TGTGCCAGCAGCTTAGACAGGGACAAAAGGAACATTCAGTACTTC
D: .; V: TRBV3-1/TRBV3-2; size: few; J: TRBJ1-5; CDR3: CASSQPGTNQPQHF; DNA: TGTGCCAGCAGCCAACCAGGGACTAATCAGCCCCAGCATTTT
D: .; V: TRBV29-1; size: .; J: TRBJ1-2; CDR3: CSVETMGRYTF; DNA: TGCAGCGTTGAAACCATGGGGCGCTACACCTTC
D: .; V: TRBV3-1/TRBV3-2; size: .; J: TRBJ1-1; CDR3: CASSQVRVVTTEAFF; DNA: TGTGCCAGCAGCCAAGTGCGGGTTGTTACCACTGAAGCTTTCTTT
D: TRBD1; V: TRBV5-8; size: .; J: TRBJ1-4; CDR3: CASSSRQGALTNEKLFF; DNA: TGTGCCAGCAGCTCAAGACAGGGGGCATTGACTAATGAAAAACTGTTTTTT